This T cell receptor (beta chain) was observed in a study of cytomegalovirus exposure and HLA in healthy donors. Study conclusions and caveats: The only immune exposure information that was available was CMV serostatus.

The PCR was carried out with 60 Vbeta primers and 13 Jbeta primers. In the original workflow: An analysis that came later counted 60 million to 80 million unique TCR beta chains, 10 million to 11 million shared. Method: immunoSEQ multiplex PCR; TCRdb's copy keeps in-frame clones and lacks some. V, J and clone size are taken as reported in that table, and D and trimming were inferred from the DNA itself. The sample records 250,000 to 350,000 clones, about 87% being singletons. Germline V gene lookup returns CDR1 LNHDA and CDR2 SQIVND (reference sequence). The V gene end was trimmed by 4 bases and the J gene end by 0 bases; junction bases not matched to a gene: 10. The CDR3 sequence is 17 residues long. Note on this clone: Its antigen is unknown.

Sequencing was done on a sample of PBMCs. The TCR comes from a woman between 18 and 29 years old in good health and CMV-seronegative. The genes are TRBV19 and TRBJ1-1, with 8 bases fitting TRBD1. The CDR3 sequence: CASSSLQGGMMNTEAFF. As DNA, the CDR3 is TGTGCCAGTAGTAGTCTACAGGGGGGGATGATGAACACTGAAGCTTTCTTT.